Presented here are 7 T cell receptor beta chains from one specimen sequenced in a study of metastatic and nonmetastatic thyroid tumors. The entire patient cohort was treatment-naive prior to thyroid surgery. MiXCR was used by TCRdb to re-call the PCR reads. The table shows 21,000 or so clones, with roughly 27% occurring only once. Sequences were obtained from tumor tissue. These receptors all stem from a male donor with papillary thyroid cancer or a benign thyroid nodule (not recorded which). Some clones in this sample may be carry-over from other donors' samples.

This clone is classed as medium-sized. V gene TRBV6-8 combines with J gene TRBJ2-1; 12 bases are shared with TRBD2. The V segment lost 6 bases and the J segment 9 bases; nucleotides outside the gene matches: 6. The length of the CDR3 is 14 residues. CDR1 MNHGY and CDR2 SAAAGT come from the germline V gene. Written as DNA, the CDR3 is TGTGCCAGCAGCGGGACTAGCGGGCGAGGTGAGCAGTTCTTC. It yields the protein CASSGTSGRGEQFF.

This clone was recorded many times. This chain links TRBV3-1 with TRBJ1-1; D is perhaps TRBD1 (6 bases). This CDR3 has 15 amino acids. Looked up from germline, CDR1 is LGHDT and CDR2 is YNNKEL (reference sequence). V gave up 7 bases and J gave up 1 base, with 16 bases separating them. CDR3 region: CASTPLGGQNTEAFF. CDR3 DNA sequence: TGTGCCAGCACGCCTCTTGGGGGACAGAACACTGAAGCTTTCTTT.

This clone was observed a handful of times. CDR3 in DNA: TGTGCCACCAGTACGCCAGGGAGCCAAGAGACCCAGTACTTC. Amino acids: CATSTPGSQETQYF. This chain connects TRBV24-1 to TRBJ2-5, with D perhaps assigned TRBD1 or TRBD2 (5 bases each). CDR3 size: 14 residues. Germline CDR1 and CDR2: KGHDR and SFDVKD. With 6 bases removed from V and 1 base from J, the gap between germline ends came to 11 bases.

This clone was seen only a few times. This chain uses TRBV5-1 with TRBJ1-3, with D perhaps TRBD1 (6 bases). In germline, CDR1 is SGHRS, CDR2 YFSETQ. V lost 1 base, J lost 1 base, and 9 bases lay in between. This CDR3 contains 15 residues. The CDR3 sequence: CASSLLGQSGNTIYF. The CDR3 nucleotides read TGCGCCAGCAGCTTGTTGGGACAATCTGGAAACACCATATATTTT.

The V call is TRBV30, the J call TRBJ1-5, with 9 positions matching TRBD1. Germline V gene lookup returns CDR1 GTSNPN and CDR2 SVGIG (reference sequence). The J segment lost 3 bases and the V segment lost 4 bases, leaving 7 bases of the junction unmatched. This CDR3 is 15 amino acids long. This chain's CDR3 is CAWTGQGNYNQPQHF. CDR3 nucleotide sequence: TGTGCCTGGACGGGACAGGGCAATTACAATCAGCCCCAGCATTTT.

By sample share, this clone is medium-sized. Different DNA sequences within this sample yield the same CDR3. The rearrangement joins TRBV28 to TRBJ2-7; TRBD2 might be the D (6 bases). Trimming pared 6 bases from V and 4 bases from J, leaving 19 bases between. The germline CDR1 and CDR2 sequences are MDHEN and SYDVKM. The CDR3 has 15 residues. The CDR3 region is CASSPQAGSPYEQYF. The CDR3 DNA follows: TGTGCCAGCAGCCCCCAGGCGGGAAGCCCGTACGAGCAGTACTTC.

The chain recombines TRBV5-6 with TRBJ2-3, with 11 bases aligning to TRBD2. Trimming at V came to 1 base and at J to 4 bases, leaving 2 bases not matched to a gene. Germline CDR1 is SGHDT and CDR2 is YYEEEE. The CDR3 spans 15 residues. CDR3 bases: TGTGCCAGCAGCTTGACTAGCGGGAGCCCAGATACGCAGTATTTT. Amino acid sequence: CASSLTSGSPDTQYF.